Listed below are T cell receptor beta chains from one sample, sequenced in a study of memory CD4+ T cells and cytomegalovirus serostatus. Method: immunoSEQ multiplex PCR; TCRdb's copy keeps in-frame clones and lacks some. The sample consists of tens of thousands of clones, about 75% of them appearing once. Sequencing used memory CD4+ T cells from blood. The receptors derive from an adult in good health and CMV-seronegative. Some clones in this sample may be carry-over from other donors' samples. The CDR3 runs from the conserved cysteine through the conserved F or W. The order of the fields is V gene, D gene, clone size, J gene, CDR3 protein, CDR3 DNA. The D gene is left open where the match is weak. Clone sizes are given selectively: once, few, many, or a class where the clone is expanded.

V gene: TRBV11-2
D gene: TRBD1
clone size: once
J gene: TRBJ1-3
CDR3 protein: CASSRQGTGVHGNTIYF
CDR3 DNA: TGTGCCAGCAGCCGTCAGGGGACAGGTGTTCATGGAAACACCATATATTTT

V gene: TRBV30
D gene: -
clone size: few
J gene: TRBJ1-4
CDR3 protein: CAWTPPGTPNEKLFF
CDR3 DNA: TGTGCCTGGACTCCCCCCGGGACGCCGAATGAAAAACTGTTTTTT

V gene: TRBV28
D gene: -
clone size: -
J gene: TRBJ2-7
CDR3 protein: CASNHQGVRDEQYF
CDR3 DNA: TGTGCCAGCAATCACCAGGGAGTCCGGGACGAGCAGTACTTC

V gene: TRBV28
D gene: TRBD1
clone size: -
J gene: TRBJ1-4
CDR3 protein: CASSLKGAATNEKLFF
CDR3 DNA: TGTGCCAGCAGTTTAAAGGGGGCCGCAACTAATGAAAAACTGTTTTTT

V gene: TRBV5-1
D gene: TRBD2
clone size: few
J gene: TRBJ2-3
CDR3 protein: CASSLSLAGGTDTQYF
CDR3 DNA: TGCGCCAGCAGCTTATCCTTAGCGGGGGGAACAGATACGCAGTATTTT

V gene: TRBV29-1
D gene: -
clone size: -
J gene: TRBJ2-3
CDR3 protein: CSVGGGARTDTQYF
CDR3 DNA: TGCAGCGTTGGTGGCGGGGCGCGCACAGATACGCAGTATTTT

V gene: TRBV19
D gene: -
clone size: few
J gene: TRBJ1-2
CDR3 protein: CASRTPYYGYTF
CDR3 DNA: TGTGCCAGCAGGACACCTTATTATGGCTACACCTTC

V gene: TRBV9
D gene: -
clone size: -
J gene: TRBJ2-1
CDR3 protein: CASSVAVNFAGYNEQFF
CDR3 DNA: TGTGCCAGCAGCGTAGCGGTTAACTTTGCTGGTTACAATGAGCAGTTCTTC

V gene: TRBV2
D gene: -
clone size: -
J gene: TRBJ1-2
CDR3 protein: CASSAKGADGYTF
CDR3 DNA: TGTGCCAGCAGTGCCAAAGGGGCTGATGGCTACACCTTC

V gene: TRBV19
D gene: TRBD1
clone size: few
J gene: TRBJ1-4
CDR3 protein: CASNRGQGNEKLFF
CDR3 DNA: TGTGCCAGTAATCGCGGACAGGGTAATGAAAAACTGTTTTTT